This TCR beta chain appears in the sequencing data of a study of blood T cell repertoires in COVID-19. This CDR3 has 14 residues. V shed 3 bases and J shed 7 bases, with 13 bases lying between them. In germline, CDR1 is SNHLY, CDR2 FYNNEI. Clones were sequenced by immunoSEQ multiplex PCR, and TCRdb holds only the in-frame ones, with some missing. In the table there are nearly 350,000 clones, more than 75% of which are singletons. Everyone who took part was roughly 18 to 95 years old, and they came from about 23 US areas. The gene calls are TRBV2 and TRBJ1-5; D unresolved. Sequenced input: PBMCs or T cells enriched from blood (not recorded which). This TCR was sampled from a woman aged 25 to 45 who had recovered from COVID-19. CDR3 coding DNA: TGTGCCAGCAGTGATTTGGGCAGGCTACAGCCCCAGCATTTT. Translating gives CASSDLGRLQPQHF.